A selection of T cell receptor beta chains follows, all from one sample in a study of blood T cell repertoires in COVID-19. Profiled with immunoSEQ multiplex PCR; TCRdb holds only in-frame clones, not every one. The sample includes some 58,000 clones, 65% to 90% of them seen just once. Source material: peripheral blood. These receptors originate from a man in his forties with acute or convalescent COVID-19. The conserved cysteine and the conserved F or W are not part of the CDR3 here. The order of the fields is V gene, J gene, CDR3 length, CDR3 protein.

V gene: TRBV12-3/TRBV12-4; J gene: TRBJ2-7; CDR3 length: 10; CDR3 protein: ASKGRGGEQY
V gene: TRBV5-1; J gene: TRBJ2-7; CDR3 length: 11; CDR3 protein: ASCRQGGYEQY
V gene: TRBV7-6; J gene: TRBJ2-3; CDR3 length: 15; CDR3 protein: ASSSGATSQGTDTQY
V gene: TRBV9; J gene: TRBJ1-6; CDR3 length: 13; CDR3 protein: ASSQSRGENSPLH
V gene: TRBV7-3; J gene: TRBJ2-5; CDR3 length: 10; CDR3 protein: ASSHTGGTQY
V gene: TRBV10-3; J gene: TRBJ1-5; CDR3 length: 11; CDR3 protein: AISVKEDQPQH
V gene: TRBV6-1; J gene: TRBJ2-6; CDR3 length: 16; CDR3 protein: ASSEETVGNSGANVLT
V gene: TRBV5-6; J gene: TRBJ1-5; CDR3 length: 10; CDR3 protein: ASSLLNQPQH
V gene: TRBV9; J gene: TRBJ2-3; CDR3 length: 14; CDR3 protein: ASSEKRGSLTDTQY
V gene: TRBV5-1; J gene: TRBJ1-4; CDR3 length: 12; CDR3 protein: ASRGEAAREKLF
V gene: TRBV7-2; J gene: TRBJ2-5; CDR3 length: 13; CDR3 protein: ASSSTSGGYETQY
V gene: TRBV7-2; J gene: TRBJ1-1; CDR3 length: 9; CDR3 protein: ASARGTEAF
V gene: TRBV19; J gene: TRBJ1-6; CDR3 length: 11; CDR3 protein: ASSIDRSPPLH
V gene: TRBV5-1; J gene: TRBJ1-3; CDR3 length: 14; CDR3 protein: ASSRNTGQDFNTIY
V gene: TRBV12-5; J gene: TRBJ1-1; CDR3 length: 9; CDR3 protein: ASGRGTEAF
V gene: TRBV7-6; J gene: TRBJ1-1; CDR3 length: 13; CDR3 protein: ASSDRRDRVPEAF
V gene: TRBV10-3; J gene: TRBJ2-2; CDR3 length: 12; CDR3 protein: AISEIAESGELF
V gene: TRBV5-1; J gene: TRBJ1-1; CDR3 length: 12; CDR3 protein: ASSLDNMNTEAF
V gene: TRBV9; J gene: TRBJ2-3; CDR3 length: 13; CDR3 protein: ASSPGQGYGDTQY
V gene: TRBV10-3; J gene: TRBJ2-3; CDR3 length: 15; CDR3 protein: AISDPTERASTDTQY
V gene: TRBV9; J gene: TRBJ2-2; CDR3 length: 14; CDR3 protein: ASSVEGAIITGELF
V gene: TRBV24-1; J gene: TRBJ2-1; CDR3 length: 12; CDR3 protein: ATAGSLGGNEQF
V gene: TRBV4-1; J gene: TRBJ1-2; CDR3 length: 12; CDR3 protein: ASSQGWQGYGYT
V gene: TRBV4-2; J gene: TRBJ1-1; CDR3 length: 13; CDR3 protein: ASSQSKNRGTEAF
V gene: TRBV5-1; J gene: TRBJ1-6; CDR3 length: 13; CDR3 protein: ASSLEVTGVSPLH
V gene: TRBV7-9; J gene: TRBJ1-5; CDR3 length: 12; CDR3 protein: ASSSSTLNQPQH
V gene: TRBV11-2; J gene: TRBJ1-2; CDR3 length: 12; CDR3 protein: ASSLGSANYGYT
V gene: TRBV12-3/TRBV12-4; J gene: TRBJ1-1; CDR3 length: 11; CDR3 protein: ASSNTGWPEAF